This T cell receptor (beta chain) stems from a study of blood T cells in healthy people across ages (dated by TCRdb to the mid-2010s). Regarding the study in general: In model experiments, template switching captured roughly one uniquely barcoded TCR beta cDNA molecule for every two T cells. Using deep sequencing normalized with unique cDNA molecular identifiers, the study measured how TCR beta repertoire diversity changes with age. The donors were divided into four age groups: young (average approximately 17 years), middle-aged (roughly 40), aged (62) and long-lived (about 80). To avoid experimental bias, donors of different ages were distributed randomly across sequencing lanes. For two donors (one aged 18 to 30 and one aged 80 or older), the study analyzed two additional independent replicas of 1 million unique cDNA reads from the same blood draw. The paper as a whole reports these results and caveats: Compared with the aged group, more naive CD4+ T cells, fewer expanded clones and increased TCR diversity were shown by the long-lived group, suggesting age selection. Observed TCR beta diversity correlated strongly with the percentage of naive T cells measured by flow cytometry. Since profiling was done on bulk unsorted PBMCs, naive and antigen-experienced compartments could not be conclusively compared. Observed TCR beta diversity per million T cells fell roughly linearly with age, and a significant reduction was already apparent by age around 40. Because the CMV infection status of the donors was unknown, age-related changes in expanded clonotypes may potentially have been confounded. Total diversity estimates from one million sequenced T cells were considered lower bounds and underestimates.

The donors were roughly 40 Caucasian individuals from Russia, aged roughly 6 to 100 years, who were systemically healthy. Each donor gave approximately 9.3 milliliters of peripheral blood, collected into EDTA-treated Vacutainer tubes. PBMCs were isolated by Ficoll-Paque density-gradient centrifugation, with at least 6 million obtained per sample. Trizol reagent was used to extract total RNA from PBMCs, with at least 5 micrograms per sample. The percentages of naive CD45RAhigh/CD27high T cells were determined by flow cytometry on a PBMC aliquot from every donor. The germline V gene sets CDR1 to SGHTA and CDR2 to FQGNSA. The CDR3 spans 16 residues, from the cysteine through the phenylalanine. Only the CDR3 part of the read is kept: 48 bases, read in frame from the first base. On this clonotype: Its antigen has not been determined. The junction departs from germline at one end; a sequencing error may be responsible.

The library relied on 5' RACE. Data came from an Illumina HiSeq 2500. A second PCR of roughly 6 to 12 cycles was run with a J-beta primer mix and a sample-barcoded 5' primer. A unique molecular identifier was introduced onto each TCR beta cDNA molecule by a template-switch 5' adaptor carrying 12 random nucleotides. At least 3 million CDR3-containing paired-end reads were obtained from each sample. All of the RNA was converted into first-strand cDNA using the Mint cDNA synthesis kit, with a TRBC-specific oligonucleotide serving as the primer. After uracil-DNA glycosylase treatment, a first 18-cycle PCR used universal primers M1SS and BC2_uni_R on all cDNA. The original methods were these. For normalization, 1 million high-quality reads, each with a distinct molecular identifier, were randomly selected from each sample. Instead of being binned into consensus sequences, reads with shared molecular identifiers were discarded. MiTCR, with a Q25 quality threshold and the strictest error-elimination algorithm, was used for CDR3 identification, clonotype clustering and error correction. A nonparametric unseen species model with Euler transformation was used to estimate a lower bound on total TCR beta diversity. TCRdb ran its own pipeline on the public reads, namely fastp trimming at Q25 and MiXCR clone calling, and kept in-frame beta chains. All rows with the same CDR3 protein become a single entry with the most common DNA and genes. None of the V and J calls come from the authors' own analysis; TCRdb made them. Here the sample has some 800,000 distinct CDR3 sequences; under 55% occur a single time. The ten largest clones add up to roughly 18% of the sample.

Sequencing input: blood. This TCR came from a man in his sixties in good health. The rearranged chain carries TRBV7-2 and TRBJ2-6, and perhaps TRBD2 as D gene, on 6 matching bases. The CDR3 in this case is CAGSLRLASGANVLTF. The DNA reads TGTGCCGGCAGCTTACGTCTAGCGTCGGGGGCCAACGTCCTGACTTTC. The entire variable domain, with the stretches around the CDR3 drawn from the reference TRBV7-2 and TRBJ2-6 proteins, is GAGVSQSPSNKVTEKGKDVELRCDPISGHTALYWYRQSLGQGLEFLIYFQGNSAPDKSGLPSDRFSAERTGGSVSTLTIQRTQQEDSAVYLCAGSLRLASGANVLTFGAGSRLTVL.